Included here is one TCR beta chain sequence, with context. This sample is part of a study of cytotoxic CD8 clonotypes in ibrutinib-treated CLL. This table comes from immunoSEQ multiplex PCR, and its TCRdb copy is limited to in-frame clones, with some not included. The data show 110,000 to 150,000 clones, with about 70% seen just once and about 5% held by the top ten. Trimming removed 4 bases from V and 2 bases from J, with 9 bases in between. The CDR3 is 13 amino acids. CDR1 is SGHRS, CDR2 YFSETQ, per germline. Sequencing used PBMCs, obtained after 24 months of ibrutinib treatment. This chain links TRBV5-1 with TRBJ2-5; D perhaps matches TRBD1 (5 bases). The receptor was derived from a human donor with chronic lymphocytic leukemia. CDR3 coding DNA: TGCGCCAGCAGCGGGGCGGAGCAAGAGACCCAGTACTTC. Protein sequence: CASSGAEQETQYF.